This record covers a single T cell receptor (beta chain). As yet, its antigen is unknown. This record belongs to a study of beta chain features in type 1 diabetes. Notes on the study in general: Shortening of TCRB CDR3s, moderate but significant, appeared in all four CD4+ subsets of Type 1 diabetes patients.

Germline V gene lookup returns CDR1 SNHLY and CDR2 FYNNEI. This CDR3 has 13 residues. V was clipped by 6 bases and J by 10 bases; unmatched bases: 5. All of the isolated RNA was reverse transcribed, so expressed TCRB transcripts were sequenced. Measured with immunoSEQ multiplex PCR; TCRdb has only the in-frame clones, and not every one. Of about 340,000 clones in the sample, approximately 10% were seen once. Specimen: central memory CD4+ T cells from blood. The V and J genes are TRBV2 and TRBJ1-6, with 8 positions matching TRBD1. The TCR comes from a man aged 25 to 40 with type 1 diabetes. The CDR3 region is CASRGTGGSPLHF. CDR3 in DNA: TGTGCCAGCAGGGGAACAGGGGGATCACCCCTCCACTTT.